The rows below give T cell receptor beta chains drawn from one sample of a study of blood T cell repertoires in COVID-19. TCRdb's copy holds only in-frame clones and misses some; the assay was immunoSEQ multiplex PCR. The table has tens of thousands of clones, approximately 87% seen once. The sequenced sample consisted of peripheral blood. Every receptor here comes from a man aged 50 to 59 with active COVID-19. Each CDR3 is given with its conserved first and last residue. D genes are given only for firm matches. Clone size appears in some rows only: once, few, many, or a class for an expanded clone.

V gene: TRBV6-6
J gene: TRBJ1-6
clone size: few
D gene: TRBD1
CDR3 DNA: TGTGCCAGCAGTACCCGAGACAGGGGGTTTAATTCACCCCTCCACTTT
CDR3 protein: CASSTRDRGFNSPLHF

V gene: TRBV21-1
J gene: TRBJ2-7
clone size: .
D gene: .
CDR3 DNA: TGTGCCAGCAGCAAAGAGGAACAGGGAAGGTTTAACGAGCAGTACTTC
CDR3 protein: CASSKEEQGRFNEQYF

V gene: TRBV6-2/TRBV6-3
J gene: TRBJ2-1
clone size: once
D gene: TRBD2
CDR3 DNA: TGTGCCAGCAGTTACAGGGTAGCGGGGCAGTTCTTC
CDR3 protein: CASSYRVAGQFF

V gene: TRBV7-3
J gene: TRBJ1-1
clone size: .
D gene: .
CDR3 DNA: TGTGCCAGCAGCTTAACGTTCGGGGGGACTGAAGCTTTCTTT
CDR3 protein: CASSLTFGGTEAFF

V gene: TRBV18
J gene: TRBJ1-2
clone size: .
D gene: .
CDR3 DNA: TGTGCCAGCTCACCGGAGAGGGACTATGGCTACACCTTC
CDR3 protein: CASSPERDYGYTF

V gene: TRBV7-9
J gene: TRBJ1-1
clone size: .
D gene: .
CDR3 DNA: TGTGCCAGCAGCTTAGGCTGGACAGCCAAAGGAGCCCTAAACACTGAAGCTTTCTTT
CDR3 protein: CASSLGWTAKGALNTEAFF

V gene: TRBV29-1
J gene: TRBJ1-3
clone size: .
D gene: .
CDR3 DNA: TGCAGCGTAAGCCAGGGAGGTGGAAACACCATATATTTT
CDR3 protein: CSVSQGGGNTIYF

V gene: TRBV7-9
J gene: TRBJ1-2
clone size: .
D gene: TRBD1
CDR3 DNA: TGTGCCAGCAGCTTAGGACAGGGGAGCGGCTACACCTTC
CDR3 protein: CASSLGQGSGYTF

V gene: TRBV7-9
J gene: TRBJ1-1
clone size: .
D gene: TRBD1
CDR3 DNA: TGTGCCAGCAGCCCTCGGACAGGGGCCATGAACACTGAAGCTTTCTTT
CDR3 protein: CASSPRTGAMNTEAFF

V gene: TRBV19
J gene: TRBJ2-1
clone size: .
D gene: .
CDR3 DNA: TGTGCCAGTAGTATTTGGTTCGAGGGAAGGGATGAGCAGTTCTTC
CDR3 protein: CASSIWFEGRDEQFF

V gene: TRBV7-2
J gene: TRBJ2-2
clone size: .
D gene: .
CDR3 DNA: TGTGCCAGCAGTGCCTTCAGGGGCGGGGAGCTGTTTTTT
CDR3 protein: CASSAFRGGELFF

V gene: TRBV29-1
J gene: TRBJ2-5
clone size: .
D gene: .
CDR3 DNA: TGCAGCGCGGTCGGCAGCCTCGGGGAGACCCAGTACTTC
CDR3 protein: CSAVGSLGETQYF

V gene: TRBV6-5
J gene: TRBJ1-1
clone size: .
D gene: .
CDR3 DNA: TGTGCCAGCAGTTACTCGATGGGGGGAATTGAAGCTTTCTTT
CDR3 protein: CASSYSMGGIEAFF

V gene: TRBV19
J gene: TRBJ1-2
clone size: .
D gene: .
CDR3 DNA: TGTGCCAGTAGCCGTGGAGGGTTTGACTATGGCTACACCTTC
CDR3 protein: CASSRGGFDYGYTF

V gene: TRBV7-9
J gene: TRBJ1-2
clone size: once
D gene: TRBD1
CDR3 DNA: TGTGCCAGCAGCTTGGATACAGGGGGCCATGGCTACACCTTC
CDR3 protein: CASSLDTGGHGYTF

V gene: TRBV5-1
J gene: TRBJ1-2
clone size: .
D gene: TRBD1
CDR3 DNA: TGCGCCAGCAGCTTGGAACAGGGGATTGGCTACACCTTC
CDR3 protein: CASSLEQGIGYTF

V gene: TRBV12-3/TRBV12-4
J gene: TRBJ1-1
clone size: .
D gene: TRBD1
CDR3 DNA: TGTGCCAGCAAACCGGGACAGGGTTCTGAAGCTTTCTTT
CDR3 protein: CASKPGQGSEAFF

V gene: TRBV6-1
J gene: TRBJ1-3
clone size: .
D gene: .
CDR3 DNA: TGTGCCAGCAGTGAAGCGCTGGGGGCGGCTGGAAACACCATATATTTT
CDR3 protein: CASSEALGAAGNTIYF

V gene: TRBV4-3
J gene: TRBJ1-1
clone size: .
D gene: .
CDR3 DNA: TGCGCCAGCAGCCAAGACAGGACAGATCCTGAAGCTTTCTTT
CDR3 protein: CASSQDRTDPEAFF

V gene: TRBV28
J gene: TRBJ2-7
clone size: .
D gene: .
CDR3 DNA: TGTGCCAGCATGCGAGGAGGTTCCTCCTACGAGCAGTACTTC
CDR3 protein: CASMRGGSSYEQYF

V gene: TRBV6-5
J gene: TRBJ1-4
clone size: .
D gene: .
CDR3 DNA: TGTGCCAGCAGTTACTCGATAAGCCCCGGTGAAAAACTGTTTTTT
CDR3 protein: CASSYSISPGEKLFF

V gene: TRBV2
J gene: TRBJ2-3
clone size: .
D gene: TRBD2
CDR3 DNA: TGTGCCAGCAGATCTAGCGGCTCTAGCACAGATACGCAGTATTTT
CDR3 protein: CASRSSGSSTDTQYF

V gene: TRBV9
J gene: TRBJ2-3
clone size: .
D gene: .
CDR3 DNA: TGTGCCAGCAGCGTAGGATCGGAGATTGGAACAGATACGCAGTATTTT
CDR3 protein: CASSVGSEIGTDTQYF

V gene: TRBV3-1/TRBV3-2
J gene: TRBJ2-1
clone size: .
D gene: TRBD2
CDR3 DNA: TGTGCCAGCAGCTATAGCGGGGGGGTTAACAATGAGCAGTTCTTC
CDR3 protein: CASSYSGGVNNEQFF

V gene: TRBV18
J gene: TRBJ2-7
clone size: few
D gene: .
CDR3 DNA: TGTGCCAGCTCCAGACAGGTGACCTACGAGCAGTACTTC
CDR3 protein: CASSRQVTYEQYF

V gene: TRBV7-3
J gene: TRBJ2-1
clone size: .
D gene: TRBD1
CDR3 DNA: TGTGCCAGCAGCGCCGAACAGGGGGCGCGGGATGAGCAGTTCTTC
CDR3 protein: CASSAEQGARDEQFF

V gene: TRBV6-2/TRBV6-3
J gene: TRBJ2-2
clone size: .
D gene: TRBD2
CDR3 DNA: TGTGCCAGCAGTTACCCGACGGGGAGGGTGGCTAGCGGGAGAGCCGGGGAGCTGTTTTTT
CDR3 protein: CASSYPTGRVASGRAGELFF

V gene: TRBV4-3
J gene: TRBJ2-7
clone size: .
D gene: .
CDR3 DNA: TGCGCCAGCAGCCGAGGACTAGGGGGGACCTACGAGCAGTACTTC
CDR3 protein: CASSRGLGGTYEQYF

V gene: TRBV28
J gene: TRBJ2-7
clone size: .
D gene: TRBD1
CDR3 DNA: TGTGCCAGCAGTTTAGGGGGACAGGGTTCGGATGAGCAGTACTTC
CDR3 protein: CASSLGGQGSDEQYF

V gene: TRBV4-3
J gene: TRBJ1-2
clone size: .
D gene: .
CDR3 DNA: TGCGCCAGCAGCCAAGAATGGGGCTCGTCGGGCGGCGGCTATGGCTACACCTTC
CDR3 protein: CASSQEWGSSGGGYGYTF

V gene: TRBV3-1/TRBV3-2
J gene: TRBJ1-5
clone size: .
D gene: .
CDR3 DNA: TGTGCCAGCAGGAATAATCCAGGGGAAACCAATCAGCCCCAGCATTTT
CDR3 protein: CASRNNPGETNQPQHF

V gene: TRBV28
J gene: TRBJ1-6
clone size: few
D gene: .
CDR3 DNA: TGTGCCAGCAGTTTTAAGGGCGGCAGGGTAGTCACCCTCCACTTT
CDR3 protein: CASSFKGGRVVTLHF

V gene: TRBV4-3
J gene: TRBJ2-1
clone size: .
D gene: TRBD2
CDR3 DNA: TGCGCCAGCAGCCAAACCCTAGCGGACTACAATGAGCAGTTCTTC
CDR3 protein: CASSQTLADYNEQFF

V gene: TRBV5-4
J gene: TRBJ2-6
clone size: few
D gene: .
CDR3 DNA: TGTGCCAGCACCCCCGCGGGGGCCAACGTCCTGACTTTC
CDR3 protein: CASTPAGANVLTF

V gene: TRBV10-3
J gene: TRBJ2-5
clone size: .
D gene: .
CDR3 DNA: TGTGCCACGCCCGTGGACAGCTTACAAGAGACCCAGTACTTC
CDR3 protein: CATPVDSLQETQYF

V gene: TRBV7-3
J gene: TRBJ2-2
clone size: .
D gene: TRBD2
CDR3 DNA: TGTGCCAGCAGCATGACTAGCGGGGGGCGAATAACGAACACCGGGGAGCTGTTTTTT
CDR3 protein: CASSMTSGGRITNTGELFF

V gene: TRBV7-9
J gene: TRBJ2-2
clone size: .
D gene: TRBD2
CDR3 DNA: TGTGCCAGCAGCACACGAGGGAGGGCCTCGGGGGAGCTGTTTTTT
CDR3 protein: CASSTRGRASGELFF

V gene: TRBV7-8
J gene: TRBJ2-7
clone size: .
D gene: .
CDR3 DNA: TGTGCCAGCGGCTTCCCGGCTAGTTTACCGTACGAGCAGTACTTC
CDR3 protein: CASGFPASLPYEQYF

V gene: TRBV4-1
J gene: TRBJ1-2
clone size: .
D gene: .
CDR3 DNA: TGCGCCAGCAGCCAAGCGGGGGGGTATGGCTACACCTTC
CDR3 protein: CASSQAGGYGYTF

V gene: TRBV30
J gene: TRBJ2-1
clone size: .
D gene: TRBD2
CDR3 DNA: TGTGCCTGGAGTATTCAGAGCGGGAGCTGGTTCTTC
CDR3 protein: CAWSIQSGSWFF

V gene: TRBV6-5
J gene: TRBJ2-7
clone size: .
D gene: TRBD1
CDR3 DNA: TGTGCCAGCAGCCGGACAGGGGGGATCTCCTACGAGCAGTACTTC
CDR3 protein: CASSRTGGISYEQYF

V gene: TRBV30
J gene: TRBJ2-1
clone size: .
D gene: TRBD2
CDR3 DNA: TGTGCCTGGAGCGGGACCGGGACTAGCGGGAGGGCCTTTGGGTGGATCGCCTACAATGAGCAGTTCTTC
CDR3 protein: CAWSGTGTSGRAFGWIAYNEQFF

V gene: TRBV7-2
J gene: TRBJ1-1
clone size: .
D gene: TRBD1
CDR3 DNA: TGTGCCAGCAGCCCGACAGGGCGTACTGAAGCTTTCTTT
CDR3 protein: CASSPTGRTEAFF

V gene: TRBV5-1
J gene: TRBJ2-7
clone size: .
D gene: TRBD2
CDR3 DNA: TGCGCCAGCAGTTCGACTAGCGGGACTTACGAGCAGTACTTC
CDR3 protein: CASSSTSGTYEQYF

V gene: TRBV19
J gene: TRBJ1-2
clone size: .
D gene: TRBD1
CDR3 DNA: TGTGCCAGTAGTAGTCTGGACAGGGCGGGATATGGCTACACCTTC
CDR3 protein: CASSSLDRAGYGYTF

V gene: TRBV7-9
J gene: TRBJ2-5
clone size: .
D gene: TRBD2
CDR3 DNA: TGTGCCAGCTCGAGCAGCGGGGGAGAGACCCAGTACTTC
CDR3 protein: CASSSSGGETQYF

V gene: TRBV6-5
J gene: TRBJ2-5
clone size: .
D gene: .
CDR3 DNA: TGTGCCAGCTCGGGGTTCCAAGAGACCCAGTACTTC
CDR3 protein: CASSGFQETQYF

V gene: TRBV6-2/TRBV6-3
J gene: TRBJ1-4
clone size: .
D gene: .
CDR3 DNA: TGTGCCAGCAGTGCTCGGACAGCGCGGTGGGATGAAAAACTGTTTTTT
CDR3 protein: CASSARTARWDEKLFF

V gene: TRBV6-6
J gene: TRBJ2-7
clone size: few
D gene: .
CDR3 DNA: TGTGCCAGCAGTTACTCAGAGGGCCCGTACGAGCAGTACTTC
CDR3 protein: CASSYSEGPYEQYF

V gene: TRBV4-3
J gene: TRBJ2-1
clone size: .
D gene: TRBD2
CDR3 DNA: TGCGCCAGCAGCCAGCGGACTAGCGGTTATCTCAATGAGCAGTTCTTC
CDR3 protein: CASSQRTSGYLNEQFF

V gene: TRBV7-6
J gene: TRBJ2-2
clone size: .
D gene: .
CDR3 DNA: TGTGCCAGCAGCCAAGCCAGGGACGGGGAGCTGTTTTTT
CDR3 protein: CASSQARDGELFF

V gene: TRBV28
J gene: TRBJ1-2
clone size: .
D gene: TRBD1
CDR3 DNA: TGTGCCAGCAGGACAGGGGTGGCTGGCTACACCTTC
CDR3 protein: CASRTGVAGYTF

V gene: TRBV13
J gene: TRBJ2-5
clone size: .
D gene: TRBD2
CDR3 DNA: TGTGCCAGCAGCTTAGAGGGACTAGCGGGGGAACAAGAGACCCAGTACTTC
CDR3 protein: CASSLEGLAGEQETQYF

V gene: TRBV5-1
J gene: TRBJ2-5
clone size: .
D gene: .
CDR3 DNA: TGCGCCAGCAGCTTGACGCTCAGGGTAGAGACCCAGTACTTC
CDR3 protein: CASSLTLRVETQYF

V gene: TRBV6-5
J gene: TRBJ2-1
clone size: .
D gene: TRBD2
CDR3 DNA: TGTGCCAGCAGACCCGTACTAGCGACTAATGAGCAGTTCTTC
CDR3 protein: CASRPVLATNEQFF